What follows are 27 T cell receptor beta chains derived from one specimen sequenced in a study of CD8+ T cells in alopecia areata. Extracted RNA was reverse transcribed into cDNA, the sequencing template. The table came from immunoSEQ multiplex PCR; TCRdb's copy has only in-frame clones and leaves some out. In the table there are over 150,000 clones, about 60% of which are singletons. As for treatment: oral pan-JAK inhibitor, 5-10 mg twice daily. Sequenced here: CD8+ T cells sorted from blood, sampled at week 24, from a patient treated with tofacitinib. The receptor source for this set is a human donor with alopecia areata.

V usage is TRBV7-8 and J usage is TRBJ1-5, with 7 bases fitting TRBD1. CDR1 and CDR2 (germline): SGHVS, FQNEAQ. The ends lost 3 bases at V and 5 bases at J; junction bases unmatched: 10. CDR3 length: 16 residues. CDR3 in amino acids: CASSLTGSEGYQPQHF. CDR3 nucleotide sequence: TGTGCCAGCAGCTTGACAGGGAGCGAGGGATATCAGCCCCAGCATTTT.

This rearrangement joins TRBV6-1 to TRBJ2-5; TRBD1 matches at 8 bases. This CDR3 has 16 residues. Germline V gene lookup returns CDR1 MNHNS and CDR2 SASEGT. Trimming cost V 1 base and J 1 base; bases outside gene matches: 5. The DNA for the CDR3 is TGTGCCAGCAGTGAAGGGGGCAGGGGGCGCCAAGAGACCCAGTACTTC. Protein sequence: CASSEGGRGRQETQYF.

The rearrangement uses TRBV27 and TRBJ1-2, with D possibly being TRBD1 (5 bases). Germline values: CDR1 MNHEY, CDR2 SMNVEV (reference sequence). The ends were cut back, 4 bases at V and 4 bases at J, with 13 bases in the middle. This CDR3 has 14 residues. CDR3 residues: CASSSFGGSYGYTF. DNA of the CDR3: TGTGCCAGCAGTTCCTTTGGGGGGTCCTATGGCTACACCTTC.

In this sample, this clone turned up many times. CDR3 in DNA: TGTGCCAGCAGTGACGGGACTAGCGGGGGCACAGATACGCAGTATTTT. Translation: CASSDGTSGGTDTQYF. The rearrangement links TRBV6-1 to TRBJ2-3, with 13 bases identical to TRBD2. The germline V gene encodes CDR1 MNHNS and CDR2 SASEGT. V shed 3 bases and J 1 base; nucleotides not matched to a gene: 1. There are 16 residues in the CDR3.

The chain combines TRBV5-6 with TRBJ1-1, with 8 bases aligning to TRBD1. The trim removed 5 bases at V and 4 bases at J, leaving 7 bases unmatched. Germline V gene data show CDR1 as SGHDT and CDR2 as YYEEEE. This CDR3 region has 14 residues. This chain's CDR3 is CASSETGERTEAFF. CDR3 sequence (DNA): TGTGCCAGCAGTGAGACAGGGGAGCGCACTGAAGCTTTCTTT.

The chain links TRBV2 to TRBJ2-5, with TRBD1 as a possible D gene (6 bases). Trimming shortened V by 6 bases and J by 1 base, and 12 bases separated the two germline ends. The CDR3 has 14 residues. CDR1 SNHLY and CDR2 FYNNEI come from the germline V gene. CDR3 sequence: CASRTQGSQETQYF. The CDR3, as DNA: TGTGCCAGCAGAACTCAGGGGTCCCAAGAGACCCAGTACTTC.

This clone came up a few times. DNA of the CDR3: TGTGCCAGCGCTGAGCAGTTCTTC. Translation gives CASAEQFF. The V call is TRBV6-1, the J call TRBJ2-1; D uncertain. Trimming left V 8 bases short and J 9 bases short, with 2 bases between. The CDR3 is 8 residues long. Germline V gene sequence: CDR1 MNHNS, CDR2 SASEGT.

This clone came up a few times. The CDR3 loop is CSLQTSGTSTDTQYF. Written as DNA, the CDR3 is TGCAGCCTACAGACTAGCGGGACTAGCACAGATACGCAGTATTTT. The chain combines TRBV29-1 with TRBJ2-3; TRBD2 matches 11 bases. This CDR3 has 15 residues. CDR1 is SQVTM and CDR2 is ANQGSEA in the germline V gene. V gave up 8 bases and J gave up 0 bases; unmatched junction bases: 7.

The chain employs TRBV6-5 and TRBJ1-3, with D unclear. V shed 5 bases and J shed 5 bases, with 16 bases lying between them. From germline, CDR1 is MNHEY and CDR2 SVGAGI. The CDR3 is 15 amino acids. CDR3 protein: CASSIRPDIRNTIYF. Here the CDR3 DNA reads TGTGCCAGCAGTATCCGGCCCGACATACGAAACACCATATATTTT.

The chain uses TRBV10-2 and TRBJ2-7, with 7 bases fitting TRBD2. Germline-derived CDR1 and CDR2 are WSHSY and SAAADI. The CDR3 extends over 15 amino acids. The ends lost 1 base at V and 4 bases at J; junction bases unmatched: 7. This chain's CDR3 is CASSELGGSKYEQYF. CDR3 nucleotides: TGCGCCAGCAGTGAGTTGGGGGGGTCAAAGTACGAGCAGTACTTC.

This clone was seen more than once but under ten times. The gene calls are TRBV7-2 and TRBJ2-1; 8 bases are a match to TRBD2. Trimming removed 3 bases from V and 4 bases from J; junction bases left unmatched: 5. CDR1 and CDR2 from the germline V gene are SGHTA and FQGNSA. CDR3 size: 15 residues. The CDR3 DNA is TGTGCCAGCAGCTTCCGAGCGGGGGCGTACAATGAGCAGTTCTTC. Translating gives CASSFRAGAYNEQFF. Variable domain in full (rest from reference TRBV7-2 and TRBJ2-1): GAGVSQSPSNKVTEKGKDVELRCDPISGHTALYWYRQSLGQGLEFLIYFQGNSAPDKSGLPSDRFSAERTGGSVSTLTIQRTQQEDSAVYLCASSFRAGAYNEQFFGPGTRLTVL.

For this clone: The sample contains more than one DNA sequence encoding this CDR3. The rearrangement uses TRBV29-1 and TRBJ2-5; the match to TRBD2 covers 9 bases. V was pared by 8 bases and J by 2 bases, with 15 bases of the junction left unmatched. The CDR3 contains 16 residues. Germline V gene lookup returns CDR1 SQVTM and CDR2 ANQGSEA. Here the CDR3 reads CSPTAASGDHQETQYF. In DNA, the CDR3 is TGCAGCCCCACCGCGGCTAGCGGGGACCATCAAGAGACCCAGTACTTC.

This clone was recorded only once. The chain couples TRBV30 to TRBJ1-2, with 7 bases aligning to TRBD1. V was pared by 2 bases and J by 5 bases, with 14 bases of the junction left unmatched. The CDR3 consists of 16 residues. Germline lookup yields CDR1 GTSNPN and CDR2 SVGIG (reference sequence). The CDR3: CAWSPQTFRGAYGYTF. CDR3 in DNA: TGTGCCTGGAGTCCCCAGACCTTCAGGGGGGCATATGGCTACACCTTC. Full variable domain (missing parts from reference TRBV30 and TRBJ1-2): SQTIHQWPATLVQPVGSPLSLECTVEGTSNPNLYWYRQAAGRGLQLLFYSVGIGQISSEVPQNLSASRPQDRQFILSSKKLLLSDSGFYLCAWSPQTFRGAYGYTFGSGTRLTVV.

The rearrangement links TRBV4-1 to TRBJ2-7; the D is unclear. Germline CDR1 reads MGHRA; CDR2 reads YSYEKL. There are 15 residues in the CDR3. V was shortened by 5 bases and J by 2 bases, with 16 bases between the two germline ends. CDR3 in DNA: TGCGCCAGCAGCTCAAGGTCGGGTGCAACCTACGAGCAGTACTTC. It specifies CASSSRSGATYEQYF.

There are a few counts of this clone. This chain links TRBV5-1 with TRBJ2-1, with no clear D. The CDR3 totals 13 residues. Per germline, CDR1 SGHRS and CDR2 YFSETQ. The germline V and J ends were trimmed by 0 bases and 6 bases, with 7 bases remaining between them. The CDR3 bases are TGCGCCAGCAGCTTGGCCGTCCTCAATGAGCAGTTCTTC. Translation gives CASSLAVLNEQFF.

The chain couples TRBV5-1 to TRBJ2-2, with 7 bases that match TRBD1. This CDR3 comprises 15 residues. With V trimmed by 3 bases and J by 0 bases, 2 bases remained unmatched. Germline values: CDR1 SGHRS, CDR2 YFSETQ. The CDR3 DNA is TGCGCCAGCAGCTCCGGGACAGCGAACACCGGGGAGCTGTTTTTT. As protein: CASSSGTANTGELFF.

The chain carries TRBV7-2 and TRBJ1-1; 7 bases line up with TRBD1. Germline lookup yields CDR1 SGHTA and CDR2 FQGNSA. The CDR3 length is 16 residues. J was trimmed by 0 bases and V by 5 bases; bases with no gene match: 9. The chain's CDR3 is CASSPRQGTVNTEAFF. CDR3 DNA sequence: TGTGCCAGCAGCCCACGACAGGGTACCGTGAACACTGAAGCTTTCTTT.

V is TRBV18 and J is TRBJ2-7; 10 bases match TRBD1. From germline, CDR1 is KGHSH and CDR2 LQKENI. The CDR3 covers 14 residues. Germline trimming cut 5 bases from V and 6 bases from J; bases unmatched to any gene: 7. CDR3 DNA: TGTGCCAGCTCAGCCGGGACAGGGGAGGGCGAGCAGTACTTC. Its translation: CASSAGTGEGEQYF.

This clone was counted between two and nine times. The chain couples TRBV5-1 to TRBJ2-5; 9 bases line up with TRBD2. Germline values: CDR1 SGHRS, CDR2 YFSETQ. This CDR3 has 15 amino acids. After removal of 4 bases from V and 2 bases from J, the junction contained 6 bases not matched to a gene. In nucleotides, the CDR3 is TGCGCCAGCAGCGGACCAGCGGGGGGTCAAGAGACCCAGTACTTC. This translates into CASSGPAGGQETQYF. Looking up the rest from reference TRBV5-1 and TRBJ2-5 gives the full variable domain: KAGVTQTPRYLIKTRGQQVTLSCSPISGHRSVSWYQQTPGQGLQFLFEYFSETQRNKGNFPGRFSGRQFSNSRSEMNVSTLELGDSALYLCASSGPAGGQETQYFGPGTRLLVL.

The J gene is TRBJ1-1, the V gene TRBV14; D is unclear. Trimming took off 4 bases at V and 5 bases at J, with 11 bases between the two ends. From germline, CDR1 is SGHDN and CDR2 FVKESK. The CDR3 extends over 13 amino acids. CDR3 sequence reads: CASSPTAGTEAFF. In nucleotides, the CDR3 is TGTGCCAGCAGCCCCACCGCGGGGACTGAAGCTTTCTTT.

This clone was observed a single time. This chain links TRBV4-2 with TRBJ2-7; D remains ambiguous. Looked up from germline, CDR1 is LGHNA and CDR2 is YNFKEQ. Trimming left V 4 bases short and J 4 bases short, with 14 bases between. This CDR3 has 14 residues. The CDR3 sequence: CASSPDGSRYEQYF. CDR3 DNA: TGTGCCAGCAGCCCTGACGGGTCGAGGTACGAGCAGTACTTC.

This clone was seen only a few times. The V and J genes are TRBV7-9 and TRBJ2-3; 7 bases match TRBD1. The length of the CDR3 is 14 residues. Trimming took 7 bases from V and 6 from J; bases not matched to a gene: 10. In germline, CDR1 is SEHNR, CDR2 FQNEAQ (reference sequence). CDR3 coding DNA: TGTGCCAGCATCACTGACAGGGCCGGGGATACGCAGTATTTT. This codes for CASITDRAGDTQYF.

This clone has at least ten counts. The genes are TRBV4-1 and TRBJ2-7; D perhaps matches TRBD1 (5 bases). The germline gives CDR1 MGHRA, CDR2 YSYEKL. V lost 0 bases and J lost 6, with 15 bases in between. The CDR3 totals 15 residues. CDR3 residues: CASSQEEKGMGEQYF. CDR3 nucleotides: TGCGCCAGCAGCCAAGAGGAGAAGGGGATGGGCGAGCAGTACTTC.

The genes are TRBV13 and TRBJ1-5; 10 bases are a match to TRBD1. The length of the CDR3 is 16 residues. V shed 5 bases and J 0 bases; nucleotides not matched to a gene: 4. Per germline, CDR1 PRHDT and CDR2 FYEKMQ (reference sequence). This CDR3 reads CASSTRDRGSNQPQHF. CDR3 bases: TGTGCCAGCAGCACCCGGGACAGGGGTAGCAATCAGCCCCAGCATTTT.

The V call is TRBV13, the J call TRBJ2-2; D is perhaps TRBD2 (6 bases). Trimming left V 2 bases short and J 1 base short, with 8 bases between. CDR1 and CDR2 from the germline V gene are PRHDT and FYEKMQ (reference sequence). The CDR3 is 15 amino acids. The CDR3 region has the DNA TGTGCCAGCAGCTTATTAGCGGAGAACACCGGGGAGCTGTTTTTT. Its protein is CASSLLAENTGELFF.

The chain employs TRBV9 and TRBJ2-2; 8 nucleotides line up with TRBD2. CDR1 SGDLS and CDR2 YYNGEE come from the germline V gene. The CDR3 is made up of 15 amino acids. V lost 3 bases, J lost 9 bases, and 10 bases stayed unmatched. CDR3 bases: TGTGCCAGCAGCGAAGGAAACGGGGGGGCCCGGGAGCTGTTTTTT. It codes for CASSEGNGGARELFF.

This rearrangement joins TRBV4-2 to TRBJ1-2; TRBD1 is a possible D gene (5 bases). The V and J ends lost 0 bases and 5 bases respectively, with 16 bases between them. The CDR3 spans 16 residues. Germline V CDR1 and CDR2: LGHNA, YNFKEQ. This CDR3 reads CASSQEKKGVGYGYTF. The CDR3 bases are TGTGCCAGCAGCCAAGAAAAGAAAGGGGTTGGTTATGGCTACACCTTC.